This T cell receptor (beta chain) was sequenced for a study of cytomegalovirus exposure and HLA in healthy donors. Study outcomes and limitations: Indistinguishable V segments, including TRBV6-2 and TRBV6-3, were excluded. Common viral pathogens (according to a later analysis) appeared linked to several of the most significant clusters.

V lost 4 bases and J lost 3, with 9 bases in between. The CDR3 is 13 residues long. CDR1 and CDR2 (germline): MDHEN, SYDVKM. In regard to this clone: What it binds is unknown.

The study ran its PCR with 60 Vbeta and 13 Jbeta primers. Per the authors' pipeline: Later, tens of millions of unique TCR beta chains were counted in an analysis, and approximately 10 million of them were shared. The protocol was immunoSEQ multiplex PCR, while the TCRdb copy is restricted to in-frame clones and leaves out a portion. That table gives V, J and clone size, and the DNA gave D and trimming. The sample table sets out 100,000 to 150,000 clones. The genes are TRBV28 and TRBJ1-2; no definite D call. Sequenced: PBMCs. The TCR was taken from a man aged 40-49 years in good health and CMV-seronegative. The CDR3 loop is CASSSELHYGYTF. In nucleotides, the CDR3 is TGTGCCAGCAGTTCCGAACTTCACTATGGCTACACCTTC.